The clone carrying this TCR beta chain showed up just a few times. For the second PCR, which ran for about 7 to 11 cycles, a sample-barcoded 5' primer and a J-beta primer mix were used. Per-sample output comprised a minimum of 2.5 million paired-end reads containing CDR3. TCRdb fed the 5' RACE reads into MiXCR, producing one record per CDR3 protein. The sample carries 550,000 to 750,000 distinct CDR3 sequences, around 21% recorded once. The CDR3 sequence is 13 residues long. V dropped 7 bases and J dropped 1; count of bases not matched to a gene: 6. Germline values: CDR1 SQVTM, CDR2 ANQGSEA. A minimum of 6 micrograms of total RNA was extracted per sample. This entry belongs to a study of blood T cells in healthy people across ages.

Sequencing used blood. The chain links TRBV29-1 to TRBJ1-1, with TRBD1 matching over 7 bases. The clonotype originates from a man between 70 and 80 years old in good health. CDR3 sequence reads: CSAQGQPNTEAFF. The CDR3 nucleotides are TGCAGCGCGCAGGGACAGCCGAACACTGAAGCTTTCTTT.